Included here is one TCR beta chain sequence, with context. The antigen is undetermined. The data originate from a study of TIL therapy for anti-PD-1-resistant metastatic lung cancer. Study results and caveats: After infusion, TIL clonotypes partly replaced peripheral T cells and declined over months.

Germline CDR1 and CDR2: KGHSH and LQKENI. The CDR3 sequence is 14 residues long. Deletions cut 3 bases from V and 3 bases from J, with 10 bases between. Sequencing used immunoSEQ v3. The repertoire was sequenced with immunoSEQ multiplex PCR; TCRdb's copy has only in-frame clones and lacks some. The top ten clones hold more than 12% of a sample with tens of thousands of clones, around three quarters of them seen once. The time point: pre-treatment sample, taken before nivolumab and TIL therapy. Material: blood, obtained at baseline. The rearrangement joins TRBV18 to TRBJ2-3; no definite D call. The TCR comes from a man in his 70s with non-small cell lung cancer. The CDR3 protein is CASSPPAPTDTQYF. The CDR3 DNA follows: TGTGCCAGCTCACCCCCTGCCCCAACAGATACGCAGTATTTT.